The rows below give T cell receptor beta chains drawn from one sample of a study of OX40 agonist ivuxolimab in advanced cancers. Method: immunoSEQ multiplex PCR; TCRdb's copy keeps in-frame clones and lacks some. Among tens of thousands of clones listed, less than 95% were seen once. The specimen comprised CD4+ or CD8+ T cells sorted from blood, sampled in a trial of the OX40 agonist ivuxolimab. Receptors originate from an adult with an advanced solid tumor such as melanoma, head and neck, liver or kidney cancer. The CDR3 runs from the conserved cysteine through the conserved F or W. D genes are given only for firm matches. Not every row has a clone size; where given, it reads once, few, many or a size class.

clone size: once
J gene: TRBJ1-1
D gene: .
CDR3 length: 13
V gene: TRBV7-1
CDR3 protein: CASSLAAVTEAFF
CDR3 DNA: TGTGCCAGCAGCTTAGCGGCGGTCACTGAAGCTTTCTTT

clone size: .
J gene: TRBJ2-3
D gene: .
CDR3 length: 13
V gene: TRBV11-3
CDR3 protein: CASSPGPVDTQYF
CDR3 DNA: TGTGCCAGCAGCCCCGGACCGGTAGATACGCAGTATTTT

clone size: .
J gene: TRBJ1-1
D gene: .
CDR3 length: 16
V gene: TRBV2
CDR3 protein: CASSDRGRIYLTEAFF
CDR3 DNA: TGTGCCAGCAGTGACAGGGGCAGGATTTATTTGACTGAAGCTTTCTTT

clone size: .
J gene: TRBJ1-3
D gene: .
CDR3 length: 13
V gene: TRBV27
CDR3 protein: CASSLVGGGTIYF
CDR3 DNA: TGTGCCAGCAGTTTAGTGGGGGGCGGCACCATATATTTT

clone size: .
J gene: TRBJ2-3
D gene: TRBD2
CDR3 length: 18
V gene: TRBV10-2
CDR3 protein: CASSSTGTSGSSTDTQYF
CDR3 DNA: TGCGCCAGCAGTTCTACCGGGACTAGCGGTTCTAGCACAGATACGCAGTATTTT

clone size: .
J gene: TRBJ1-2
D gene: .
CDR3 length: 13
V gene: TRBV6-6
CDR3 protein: CASSYGRVYGYTF
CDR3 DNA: TGTGCCAGCAGTTACGGAAGGGTCTATGGCTACACCTTC

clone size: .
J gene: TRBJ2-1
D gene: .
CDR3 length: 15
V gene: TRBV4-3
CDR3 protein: CASSQDLGEYNEQFF
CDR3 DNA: TGCGCCAGCAGCCAAGATTTAGGGGAGTACAATGAGCAGTTCTTC

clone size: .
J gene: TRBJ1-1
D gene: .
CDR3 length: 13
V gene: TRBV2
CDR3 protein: CASSETRDTEAFF
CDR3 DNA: TGTGCCAGCAGTGAGACCCGGGACACTGAAGCTTTCTTT

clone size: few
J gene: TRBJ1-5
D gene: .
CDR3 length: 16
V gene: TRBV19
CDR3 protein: CASSIEDRGVSQPQHF
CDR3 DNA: TGTGCCAGTAGTATAGAGGACCGGGGGGTAAGCCAGCCCCAGCATTTT

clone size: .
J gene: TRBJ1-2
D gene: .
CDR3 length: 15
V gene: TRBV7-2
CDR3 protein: CASSLEARSIGGYTF
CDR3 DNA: TGTGCCAGCAGCTTAGAAGCCAGAAGCATTGGCGGCTACACCTTC

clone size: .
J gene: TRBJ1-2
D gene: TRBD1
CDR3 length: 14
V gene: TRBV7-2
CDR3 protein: CASSPDRGIYGYTF
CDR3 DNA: TGTGCCAGCAGCCCGGACAGGGGAATATATGGCTACACCTTC

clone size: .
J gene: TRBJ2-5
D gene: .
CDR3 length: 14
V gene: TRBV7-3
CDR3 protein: CASSLIRGQETQYF
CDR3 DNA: TGTGCCAGCAGCTTAATACGGGGACAAGAGACCCAGTACTTC

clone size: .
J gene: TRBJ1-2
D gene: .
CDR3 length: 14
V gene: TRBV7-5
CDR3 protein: CVRIPRRDLYGYTF
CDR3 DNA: TGTGTCAGAATACCGCGACGGGACCTCTATGGCTACACCTTC

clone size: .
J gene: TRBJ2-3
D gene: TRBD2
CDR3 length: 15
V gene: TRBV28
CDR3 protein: CASRGGSGRTDTQYF
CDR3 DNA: TGTGCCAGCCGGGGGGGAAGCGGGAGAACAGATACGCAGTATTTT

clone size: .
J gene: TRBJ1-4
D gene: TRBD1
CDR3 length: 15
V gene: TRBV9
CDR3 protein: CASSVRGQEGEKLFF
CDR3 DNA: TGTGCCAGCAGCGTACGTGGACAGGAGGGAGAAAAACTGTTTTTT

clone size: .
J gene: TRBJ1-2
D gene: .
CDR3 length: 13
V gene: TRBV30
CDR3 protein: CAWARGWGDGYTF
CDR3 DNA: TGTGCCTGGGCGCGGGGGTGGGGGGATGGCTACACCTTC